These 29 T cell receptor beta chains came from one sample sequenced in a study of immune characterization of retroperitoneal liposarcoma. Using its own MiXCR run on the PCR reads, TCRdb lists one record per CDR3 protein. The table lists 10,000 to 13,000 distinct CDR3 sequences, around a quarter of them singletons. The sample consisted of tumor tissue. The source is a male donor with retroperitoneal liposarcoma.

The gene calls are TRBV6-6 and TRBJ2-5; D is perhaps TRBD2 (7 bases). This CDR3 has 15 amino acids. Per the germline V gene, CDR1 is MNHNY and CDR2 is SVGAGI (reference sequence). V lost 6 bases to trimming and J lost 1 base, with 15 bases between them. The DNA for the CDR3 is TGTGCCAGCAGGACCGGGGCGGGGGCCCAAGAGACCCAGTACTTC. It yields the protein CASRTGAGAQETQYF.

The J gene is TRBJ2-7, the V gene TRBV6-2 or TRBV6-3; 7 positions match TRBD2. The CDR3 has 15 residues. The V and J ends lost 5 bases and 1 base, in that order; junction bases with no gene match: 8. Germline V gene data show CDR1 as MNHEY and CDR2 as SVGEGT. CDR3 in amino acids: CASSQPSGLSYEQYF. The CDR3 DNA sequence: TGTGCCAGCAGTCAGCCTAGCGGTTTATCCTACGAGCAGTACTTC.

This clonotype was counted only a few times. This chain uses TRBV12-3 or TRBV12-4 with TRBJ2-1; D unresolved. V lost 6 bases and J lost 10, with 10 bases in between. The CDR3 has 11 amino acids. The CDR3 is CASSRNYEQFF. The CDR3 coding sequence is TGTGCCAGCAGCCGCAACTACGAGCAGTTCTTC.

This chain uses TRBV6-1 with TRBJ2-1; 8 bases are shared with TRBD1. V shed 9 bases, J shed 4 bases, and the junction held 11 bases outside the gene matches. CDR1 MNHNS and CDR2 SASEGT come from the germline V gene. The CDR3 extends over 15 amino acids. CDR3: CASCTPGQAYNEQFF. The CDR3 bases are TGTGCCAGTTGTACTCCGGGACAGGCATACAATGAGCAGTTCTTC.

CDR3 residues: CASSEGFDSPLHF. Here the CDR3 DNA reads TGTGCCAGCAGTGAAGGATTTGATTCACCCCTCCACTTT. The rearrangement uses TRBV6-1 and TRBJ1-6; no clear D gene. V lost 1 base, J lost 8 bases, and 6 bases lay in between. The germline V gene encodes CDR1 MNHNS and CDR2 SASEGT. This CDR3 has 13 amino acids.

The chain combines TRBV11-2 with TRBJ1-1, with D uncertain. The V gene's germline CDR1 is SGHAT and CDR2 FQNNGV. V was trimmed by 7 bases and J by 1 base, leaving 13 bases between them. This CDR3 has 14 residues. The CDR3 here is CASTTNPGNTEAFF. The CDR3, as DNA: TGTGCCAGCACCACTAACCCCGGGAACACTGAAGCTTTCTTT.

This clonotype was seen a few times. J is TRBJ2-1 and V is TRBV6-1; 7 bases line up with TRBD2. From germline, CDR1 is MNHNS and CDR2 SASEGT. CDR3 length: 15 amino acids. The V gene end was trimmed by 5 bases and the J gene end by 3 bases; junction bases not matched to a gene: 7. The CDR3 DNA reads as TGTGCCAGCAGTCCTCGGACTAGTAACTACAATGAGCAGTTCTTC. This translates into CASSPRTSNYNEQFF.

Relative to its sample, this clonotype is medium-sized. V is TRBV6-1 and J is TRBJ2-1; TRBD2 matches 11 bases. Germline-derived CDR1 and CDR2 are MNHNS and SASEGT. V shed 6 bases and J 10 bases; nucleotides not matched to a gene: 11. The CDR3 is made up of 15 amino acids. CDR3 DNA: TGTGCCAGCAGGGTTACTAGCGGGAGTGGGTACGAGCAGTTCTTC. Translating it yields CASRVTSGSGYEQFF.

The V and J genes are TRBV23-1 and TRBJ2-3, with 11 nucleotides matching TRBD2. TRBV23-1 is an open reading frame whose function is uncertain. The CDR3 consists of 23 residues. V lost 2 bases, J lost 7 bases, and 29 bases stayed unmatched. DNA for the CDR3: TGCGCCAGCAGTCAAGGGGGAGTGTACTCGGATCCGGTCCCGGGACTAGCGGATCATACGCAGTATTTT. It translates to CASSQGGVYSDPVPGLADHTQYF.

This clonotype was counted many times. This chain joins TRBV7-2 and TRBJ1-1; 9 positions match TRBD1. After removal of 4 bases from V and 0 bases from J, the junction contained 9 bases not matched to a gene. Germline-derived CDR1 and CDR2 are SGHTA and FQGNSA. The CDR3 is 17 residues long. The CDR3 here is CASSSRTGALMNTEAFF. CDR3 coding DNA: TGTGCCAGCAGCTCCCGGACAGGGGCACTTATGAACACTGAAGCTTTCTTT.

The J gene is TRBJ2-5, the V gene TRBV7-6, with D perhaps given as TRBD1 or TRBD2 (6 bases each). The J call could be wrong; TRBJ2-7 is a better fit for the DNA end. This CDR3 has 15 amino acids. In germline, CDR1 is SGHVS, CDR2 FNYEAQ. The CDR3 DNA follows: TGTGCCAGCAGCTTCGACCCCGGGGGCTTGAACGAGCAGTACTTC. It codes for CASSFDPGGLNEQYF.

This clonotype was detected ten times or more. The J gene is TRBJ2-2, the V gene TRBV6-1; unclear D gene. The CDR3 sequence is 12 residues long. The germline V gene has CDR1 MNHNS and CDR2 SASEGT. The CDR3: CACRAGTGELFF. CDR3 nucleotides: TGTGCTTGTAGGGCTGGGACCGGGGAGCTGTTTTTT.

CDR3 in amino acids: CASSLAGGGTGELFF. CDR3 nucleotide sequence: TGTGCCAGCAGTTTGGCAGGGGGGGGTACCGGGGAGCTGTTTTTT. The chain joins TRBV12-3 or TRBV12-4 to TRBJ2-2; tentatively, D is TRBD1 or TRBD2 (7 bases each). The CDR3 runs 15 residues. Deletions cut 3 bases from V and 5 bases from J, with 13 bases between.

Only a few counts were recorded for this clonotype. The rearrangement joins TRBV6-1 to TRBJ2-1, with 7 nucleotides matching TRBD2. Germline V CDR1 and CDR2: MNHNS, SASEGT. The CDR3 is made up of 15 amino acids. V lost 4 bases and J lost 10; bases outside the gene matches: 13. The CDR3 loop is CASSVAGLPTYEQFF. CDR3 sequence (DNA): TGTGCCAGCAGTGTCGCGGGACTACCAACCTACGAGCAGTTCTTC.

Turning to this clonotype: This may arise from a read error, as a much more abundant clone is one base away. The V and J genes are TRBV12-3 or TRBV12-4 and TRBJ2-1; 12 bases align to TRBD2. The CDR3 runs to 18 residues. CDR3 in amino acids: CASSFRLAGGSSYNEQLF. For the CDR3, the DNA is TGTGCCAGCAGTTTCCGGCTAGCGGGAGGGAGCTCCTACAATGAGCAGTTATTC.

This clonotype was seen only once. The CDR3 DNA is TGTGCCAGCAGTTTATATGAGGGTAAGAACACTGAAGCTTTCTTT. Residues: CASSLYEGKNTEAFF. The chain combines TRBV6-2 or TRBV6-3 with TRBJ1-1; D remains unclear. There are 15 residues in the CDR3. V lost 4 bases and J 1 base, leaving 13 bases between the germline ends. The V gene's germline CDR1 is MNHEY and CDR2 SVGEGT.

The chain is built from TRBV6-8 and TRBJ1-1; D unclear. Germline CDR1 MNHGY, CDR2 SAAAGT. The CDR3 is 16 amino acids. Between the trimmed V and J ends, which lost 5 bases and 1 base, there was a span of 17 bases. CDR3 nucleotides: TGTGCCAGCAGTAAACGAACCTCACAGCAGAACACTGAAGCTTTCTTT. Translated: CASSKRTSQQNTEAFF.

This clonotype is categorized as medium-sized. In nucleotides, the CDR3 is TGTGCCAGCAGTTTCCTTTTGACTACCGGACAGGGGGTATACAATGAGCAGTTCTTC. Protein product: CASSFLLTTGQGVYNEQFF. The chain has TRBV12-3 or TRBV12-4 and TRBJ2-1; 10 bases match TRBD1. The CDR3 is made up of 19 amino acids. The trim removed 3 bases at V and 4 bases at J, leaving 15 bases unmatched.

This rearrangement joins TRBV6-1 to TRBJ2-1; the D is unclear. TRBJ2-5 matches the DNA end more closely, so the J call is doubtful. The CDR3 has 13 residues. Germline CDR1 MNHNS, CDR2 SASEGT. The CDR3 here is CASSEGVKETQYF. CDR3 nucleotide sequence: TGTGCCAGCAGTGAAGGGGTCAAAGAGACCCAGTACTTC.

In this sample, this clonotype turned up many times. This chain uses TRBV7-2 with TRBJ2-3, with D tentatively TRBD1 (5 bases). The CDR3 is 14 residues long. V lost 1 base and J 6 bases, leaving 11 bases between the germline ends. Germline V gene sequence: CDR1 SGHTA, CDR2 FQGNSA. DNA for the CDR3: TGTGCCAGCAGCTTAGTGGCAGGGTTCGATACGCAGTATTTT. Protein sequence: CASSLVAGFDTQYF.

This clonotype has a handful of counts. This chain connects TRBV6-1 to TRBJ2-1, with 8 positions matching TRBD1. V dropped 6 bases and J dropped 8; count of bases not matched to a gene: 9. This CDR3 is built from 14 residues. Germline values: CDR1 MNHNS, CDR2 SASEGT. CDR3 sequence: CASRPGTGRDEQFF. CDR3 DNA sequence: TGTGCCAGCAGACCAGGGACAGGTCGGGATGAGCAGTTCTTC.

The rearrangement links TRBV11-3 to TRBJ2-5; D possibly matches TRBD1 or TRBD2 (5 bases each). The DNA end favors TRBJ2-7, so the J call may be wrong. Per germline, CDR1 SGHNT and CDR2 YENEEA. CDR3 length: 12 amino acids. The CDR3 DNA sequence: TGTGCCAGCAGCTTAGGGGGACACGAGCAGTACTTC. It specifies CASSLGGHEQYF.

This clonotype was detected only a few times. In DNA form, the CDR3 reads TGTGCCAGCAGTGTAGGGCAGCAAGAGACCCAGTACTTC. This encodes CASSVGQQETQYF. This chain joins TRBV6-1 and TRBJ2-5; D is unclear. The CDR3 runs to 13 residues. CDR1 is MNHNS and CDR2 is SASEGT in the germline V gene. The V and J ends lost 4 bases and 2 bases respectively, with 8 bases between them.

This clonotype appeared a few times. The chain recombines TRBV11-2 with TRBJ2-5, with D tentatively TRBD2 (5 bases). V gave up 4 bases and J gave up 5 bases, with 11 bases separating them. Germline CDR1 is SGHAT and CDR2 is FQNNGV. This CDR3 is 13 amino acids long. CDR3 in amino acids: CASSYGLGETQYF. The CDR3 DNA follows: TGTGCCAGCAGCTACGGACTCGGGGAGACCCAGTACTTC.

V usage is TRBV24-1 and J usage is TRBJ2-1, with 8 bases matching TRBD1. The CDR3 runs to 15 residues. Germline assignment: CDR1 KGHDR and CDR2 SFDVKD. V trimming: 3 bases; J trimming: 4 bases; junction bases outside the gene matches: 4. CDR3 residues: CATSDPGTGYNEQFF. The CDR3, as DNA: TGTGCCACCAGTGATCCCGGGACAGGATACAATGAGCAGTTCTTC.

The chain uses TRBV5-3 and TRBJ2-3; D is uncertain. TRBV5-3 is reported as an ORF; its role is uncertain. CDR3 length equals 18 residues. The ends were cut back, 8 bases at V and 2 bases at J, with 27 bases in the middle. CDR3: CASSPPRALGFPTDTQYF. The CDR3 nucleotides are TGTGCCAGCAGTCCCCCCCGAGCTTTAGGGTTCCCCACAGATACGCAGTATTTT.

This clonotype qualifies as medium-sized (0.01 to 0.1%). This chain connects TRBV11-3 to TRBJ2-2, with 8 bases that match TRBD1. Trimming at V came to 5 bases and at J to 4 bases, leaving 9 bases not matched to a gene. The CDR3 totals 16 residues. Germline V gene data show CDR1 as SGHNT and CDR2 as YENEEA. Here the CDR3 reads CASSGRDRKGTGELFF. In DNA form, the CDR3 reads TGTGCCAGCAGCGGCCGGGACAGGAAGGGCACCGGGGAGCTGTTTTTT.

By sample fraction, this clonotype is large (0.1 to 1%). The V and J genes are TRBV6-1 and TRBJ2-3; perhaps TRBD1 as D (5 bases). Gene TRBJ2-5 matches the end of the DNA better, so the J call may be wrong. The CDR3 is 15 amino acids. The germline V gene has CDR1 MNHNS and CDR2 SASEGT. CDR3 nucleotide sequence: TGTGCCAGCAGTGAAGCTGACAGATACCAAGAGACCCAGTACTTC. It yields the protein CASSEADRYQETQYF.

This clonotype was detected many times. The chain has TRBV6-4 and TRBJ2-3; TRBD2 aligns across 11 bases. CDR3 length equals 15 residues. The V segment lost 5 bases and the J segment 4 bases; nucleotides outside the gene matches: 5. CDR1 MRHNA and CDR2 SNTAGT come from the germline V gene. This chain's CDR3 is CASSSTSGAADTQYF. The CDR3 DNA follows: TGTGCCAGCAGTTCGACTAGCGGGGCAGCAGATACGCAGTATTTT.